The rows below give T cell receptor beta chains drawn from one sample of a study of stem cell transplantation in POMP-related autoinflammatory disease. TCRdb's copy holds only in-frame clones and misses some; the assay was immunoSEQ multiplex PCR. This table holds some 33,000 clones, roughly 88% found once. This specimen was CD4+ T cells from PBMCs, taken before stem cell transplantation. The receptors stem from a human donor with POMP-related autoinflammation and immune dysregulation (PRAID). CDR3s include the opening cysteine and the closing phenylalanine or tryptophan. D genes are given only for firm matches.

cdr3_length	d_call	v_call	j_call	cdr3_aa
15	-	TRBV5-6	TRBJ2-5	CASSWEGGPSQTQYF
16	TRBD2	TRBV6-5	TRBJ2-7	CASSYWGTSGPCEQYF
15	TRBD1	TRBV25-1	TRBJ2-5	CASSPTGGAWETQYF
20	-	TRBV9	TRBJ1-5	CASSPRLRTLKGYSNQPQHF
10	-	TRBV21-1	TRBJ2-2	CASSRRELFF
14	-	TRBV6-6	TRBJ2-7	CASKGDRRAYEQYF
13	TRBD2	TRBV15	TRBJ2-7	CATRRDYSYEQYF
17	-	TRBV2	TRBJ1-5	CASNKEGGTPRNQPQHF
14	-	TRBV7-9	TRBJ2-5	CASSARTLRETQYF
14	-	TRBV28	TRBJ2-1	CASTRADERHEQFF
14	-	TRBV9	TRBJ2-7	CASSPLTGTYEQYF
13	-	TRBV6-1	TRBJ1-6	CASSERGNSPLHF
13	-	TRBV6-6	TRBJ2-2	CASNSDGTGELFF
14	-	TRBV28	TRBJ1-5	CASSFPTTNQPQHF
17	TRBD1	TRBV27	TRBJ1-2	CASSPQPGRQGHYGYTF
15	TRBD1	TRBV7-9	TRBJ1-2	CASSLGQVANYGYTF
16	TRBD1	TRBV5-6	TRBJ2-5	CASSLWGTGSRETQYF
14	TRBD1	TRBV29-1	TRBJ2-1	CSDPRDRAYNEQFF
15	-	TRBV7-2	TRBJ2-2	CASSPTRGNTGELFF
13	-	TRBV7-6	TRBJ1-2	CASSLTGVSGYTF
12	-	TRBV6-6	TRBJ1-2	CASSSLGYGYTF
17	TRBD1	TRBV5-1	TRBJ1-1	CASSWGQGAGRNTEAFF
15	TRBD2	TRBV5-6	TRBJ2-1	CASSYWEGTYNEQFF
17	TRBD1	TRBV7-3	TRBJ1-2	CASSRHGQGADNYGYTF
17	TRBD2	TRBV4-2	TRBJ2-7	CASSQGGAGLAAYEQYF
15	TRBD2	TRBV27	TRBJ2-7	CASRGLAGVIYEQYF
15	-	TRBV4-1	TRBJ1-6	CASSQRGRGDSPLHF
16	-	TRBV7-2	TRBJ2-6	CASSLRGSSGANVLTF
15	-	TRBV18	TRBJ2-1	CASSLGTGTYNEQFF
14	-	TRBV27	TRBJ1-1	CASSSPMGRTEAFF
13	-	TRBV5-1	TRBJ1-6	CASSLGQNSPLHF
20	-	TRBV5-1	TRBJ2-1	CASSRRERGTGARSYNEQFF
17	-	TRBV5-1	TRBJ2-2	CASSQESGRTNTGELFF
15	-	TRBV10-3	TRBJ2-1	CAISTPGPSHNEQFF
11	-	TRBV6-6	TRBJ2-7	CASSYSREQYF
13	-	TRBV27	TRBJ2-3	CASSLFPPDTQYF
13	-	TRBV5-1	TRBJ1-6	CASSLQDLSPLHF